The TCR beta chain under discussion was sequenced for a study of blood T cell repertoires in COVID-19. The CDR3 extends over 14 amino acids. Unmatched junction bases numbered 6, after V lost 0 bases and J lost 6 bases. The germline V gene has CDR1 SGHNT and CDR2 YYREEE (reference sequence). Data came from immunoSEQ multiplex PCR; TCRdb stores just in-frame clones and leaves some out. The table records 330,000 or so clones, about nine tenths of them present only once. The sequenced sample was peripheral blood. The J gene is TRBJ2-7, the V gene TRBV5-4, with 7 bases fitting TRBD2. The receptor was isolated from a man aged 30 to 45 with COVID-19, enrolled during active disease. In DNA, the CDR3 is TGTGCCAGCAGCTTGGAAGGACTAGGAGGCGAGCAGTACTTC. Protein: CASSLEGLGGEQYF.